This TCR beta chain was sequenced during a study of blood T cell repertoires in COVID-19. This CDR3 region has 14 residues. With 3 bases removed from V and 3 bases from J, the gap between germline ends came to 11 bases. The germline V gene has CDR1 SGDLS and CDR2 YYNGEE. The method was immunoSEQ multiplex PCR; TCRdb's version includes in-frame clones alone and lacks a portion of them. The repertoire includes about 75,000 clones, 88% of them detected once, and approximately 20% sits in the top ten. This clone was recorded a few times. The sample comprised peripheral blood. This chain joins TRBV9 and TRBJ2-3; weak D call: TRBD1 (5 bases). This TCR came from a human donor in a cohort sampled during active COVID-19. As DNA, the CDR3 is TGTGCCAGCAGCGGCCCTCCAGGGACAGATACGCAGTATTTT. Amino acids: CASSGPPGTDTQYF. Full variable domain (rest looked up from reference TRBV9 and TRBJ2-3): DSGVTQTPKHLITATGQRVTLRCSPRSGDLSVYWYQQSLDQGLQFLIQYYNGEERAKGNILERFSAQQFPDLHSELNLSSLELGDSALYFCASSGPPGTDTQYFGPGTRLTVL.